The next 20 T cell receptor beta chains were all read from a single sample in a study of T cells in Graves' hyperthyroidism and ophthalmopathy. Authors of the study amplified TCR beta CDR3 regions from RNA transcripts. First-round RT-PCR of the TCR CDR3 relied on the HTBI primer set. TCRdb reanalysed the multiplex PCR reads using MiXCR and keeps one entry per CDR3 protein. Of 400,000 to 500,000 distinct CDR3 sequences listed, approximately 15% were seen once; the top ten hold less than 15%. The sample consisted of blood. These receptor sequences come from a man between 18 and 35 years old with Graves' ophthalmopathy.

This clonotype was detected ten times or more. V is TRBV7-6 and J is TRBJ2-1; D is possibly TRBD1 (6 bases). There are 15 residues in the CDR3. Germline lookup yields CDR1 SGHVS and CDR2 FNYEAQ. V lost 5 bases to trimming and J lost 6 bases, with 17 bases between them. As DNA, the CDR3 is TGTGCCAGCAGCAATACAGGGAATTCGGGCAATGAGCAGTTCTTC. Its protein is CASSNTGNSGNEQFF.

The V call is TRBV11-2, the J call TRBJ2-3; 13 nucleotides align to TRBD2. The junction had 4 bases not matched to a gene; V was cut back by 6 bases and J by 4 bases. Germline V gene data show CDR1 as SGHAT and CDR2 as FQNNGV. The CDR3 contains 15 residues. CDR3 region: CASRTGTSGADTQYF. CDR3 bases: TGTGCCAGCAGGACCGGGACTAGCGGGGCAGATACGCAGTATTTT.

This clonotype was seen many times. V is TRBV20-1 and J is TRBJ2-1; D is tentatively TRBD1 or TRBD2 (6 bases each). V gave up 5 bases and J gave up 13 bases, with 18 bases separating them. CDR1 DFQATT and CDR2 SNEGSKA come from the germline V gene (reference sequence). The CDR3 is 12 amino acids. CDR3: CSAPQEGGNQFF. DNA of the CDR3: TGCAGTGCTCCGCAGGAGGGGGGCAACCAGTTCTTC.

The chain combines TRBV18 with TRBJ2-3; TRBD1 matches at 9 bases. The ends lost 6 bases at V and 5 bases at J; junction bases unmatched: 12. The V gene's germline CDR1 is KGHSH and CDR2 LQKENI. The CDR3 is 16 residues long. The CDR3 coding sequence is TGTGCCAGCTCGTACCTACAGGGGGCGCAGGGAGATACGCAGTATTTT. It specifies CASSYLQGAQGDTQYF.

This clonotype showed up many times. The chain has TRBV6-5 and TRBJ1-5, with 8 bases identical to TRBD1. The CDR3 consists of 17 residues. Germline lookup yields CDR1 MNHEY and CDR2 SVGAGI. V dropped 3 bases and J dropped 7; count of bases not matched to a gene: 14. CDR3 DNA: TGTGCCAGCAGTTATCCAACCTATCAGGGGGCGAGGCAGCCCCAGCATTTT. Translation gives CASSYPTYQGARQPQHF.

Only one count was recorded for this clonotype. This may be a read error: a much more frequent sequence differs by one nucleotide. The V and J genes are TRBV3-1 and TRBJ2-1; 8 nucleotides agree with TRBD2. The CDR3 extends over 15 amino acids. CDR1 is LGHDT and CDR2 is YNNKEL in the germline V gene (reference sequence). The CDR3 bases are TGTGCCAGCAGCCCCGGGACTAGGCTCTACAGTGAGCAGTTCTTC. It codes for CASSPGTRLYSEQFF.

In this sample, this clonotype turned up many times. The chain employs TRBV2 and TRBJ2-4, with D possibly TRBD1 on 5 matching bases. V lost 4 bases and J lost 6, with 7 bases in between. Germline V gene lookup returns CDR1 SNHLY and CDR2 FYNNEI. There are 12 residues in the CDR3. CDR3 in amino acids: CASSVDRNIQYF. The CDR3 DNA reads TGTGCCAGCAGTGTTGACAGAAACATTCAGTACTTC.

In this sample, this clonotype turned up many times. V gene TRBV6-5 combines with J gene TRBJ2-5, with D perhaps matching TRBD2 (5 bases). Trimming removed 0 bases at V and 4 bases at J, with 15 bases between. This CDR3 comprises 16 residues. Germline-derived CDR1 and CDR2 are MNHEY and SVGAGI. The CDR3 coding sequence is TGTGCCAGCAGTTACTCGAAAGGGCTAGCTGGAGAGACCCAGTACTTC. Translating it yields CASSYSKGLAGETQYF.

Ten or more counts support this clonotype. The rearrangement joins TRBV10-1 to TRBJ2-1; 8 nucleotides align to TRBD1. Trimming cost V 2 bases and J 4 bases; bases outside gene matches: 7. The V gene's germline CDR1 is WNHNN and CDR2 SYGVQD (reference sequence). The CDR3 runs to 16 residues. The DNA of the CDR3 is TGCGCCAGCAGTGAGGGACAGGGAGGACTATACAATGAGCAGTTCTTC. Its protein product is CASSEGQGGLYNEQFF.

This clonotype was observed at least ten times. This chain uses TRBV11-2 with TRBJ2-7; D gene uncertain. CDR3 length: 15 amino acids. V dropped 3 bases and J dropped 5 bases, with 17 bases sitting between them. In germline, CDR1 is SGHAT, CDR2 FQNNGV. The CDR3, as DNA: TGTGCCAGCAGCTTTCCGCTTATAAAGGCCCACGAGCAGTACTTC. Residues: CASSFPLIKAHEQYF.

Concerning this clonotype: A much larger clone differs by one base, so this may be a read error. The V gene is TRBV7-9, the J gene TRBJ1-4; unclear D gene. This CDR3 has 14 residues. Germline assignment: CDR1 SEHNR and CDR2 FQNEAQ (reference sequence). Here the CDR3 DNA reads TGTGCCAGCAGCTTCGGGGAGACTAATGAAAAACCGTTTTTT. This translates into CASSFGETNEKPFF.

This clonotype has just a few counts. V gene TRBV7-6 combines with J gene TRBJ2-2; no clear D. The germline V and J ends were trimmed by 1 base and 6 bases, with 9 bases remaining between them. In germline, CDR1 is SGHVS, CDR2 FNYEAQ. CDR3 size: 14 residues. In nucleotides, the CDR3 is TGTGCCAGCAGCTTAGGGGGATCAGCCGGGGAGCTGTTTTTT. It encodes CASSLGGSAGELFF.

The CDR3 DNA sequence: TGTGCCAGCAGCGTAGTTAGCGGGGGGATTTACGAGCAGTACTTC. Protein: CASSVVSGGIYEQYF. This rearrangement joins TRBV9 to TRBJ2-7; 10 bases fit TRBD2. J lost 4 bases, V lost 0 bases, and 4 bases had no gene match. This CDR3 contains 15 residues. Germline V lookup: CDR1 SGDLS, CDR2 YYNGEE.

This clonotype was counted once. This chain links TRBV9 with TRBJ2-6; no firm D call. V lost 3 bases and J lost 0, with 7 bases in between. The CDR3 runs to 15 residues. Germline-derived CDR1 and CDR2 are SGDLS and YYNGEE. The DNA of the CDR3 is TGTGCCAGCAGCGATCAGGTCTCTGGGGCCAACGTCCTGACTTTC. Amino acid sequence: CASSDQVSGANVLTF.

The rearrangement uses TRBV14 and TRBJ2-5, with no clear D. Trimming pared 1 base from V and 12 bases from J, leaving 9 bases between. The CDR3 is made up of 11 amino acids. The V gene's germline CDR1 is SGHDN and CDR2 FVKESK. CDR3 bases: TGTGCCAGCAGCCAAGGTCAGGCCGAGTACTTC. Protein: CASSQGQAEYF.

Many counts were recorded for this clonotype. This chain uses TRBV7-8 with TRBJ1-5; 7 nucleotides agree with TRBD1. J was trimmed by 1 base and V by 4 bases; bases with no gene match: 7. From germline, CDR1 is SGHVS and CDR2 FQNEAQ. This CDR3 is built from 16 residues. The CDR3 nucleotides read TGTGCCAGCAGCTCCCAGGGACAGATCAGCAATCAGCCCCAGCATTTT. It specifies CASSSQGQISNQPQHF.

This clonotype was detected many times. The chain combines TRBV5-1 with TRBJ2-2, with 10 bases that match TRBD1. Germline V gene sequence: CDR1 SGHRS, CDR2 YFSETQ. This CDR3 region has 14 residues. The junction had 1 base not matched to a gene; V was cut back by 2 bases and J by 6 bases. This CDR3 is CASSFGTGAGELFF. The CDR3 DNA reads as TGCGCCAGCAGCTTCGGGACAGGGGCCGGGGAGCTGTTTTTT.

V is TRBV5-1 and J is TRBJ2-3, with D perhaps TRBD1 (5 bases). The CDR3 is 15 amino acids. Germline loops: CDR1 SGHRS, CDR2 YFSETQ. V was shortened by 5 bases and J by 1 base, with 14 bases between the two germline ends. The DNA for the CDR3 is TGCGCCAGCAGAGCGCAGGGTGAAGGCACAGATACGCAGTATTTT. It translates to CASRAQGEGTDTQYF.

This clonotype was found a few times. The rearrangement joins TRBV5-1 to TRBJ1-1; possibly TRBD1 for D (5 bases). Germline CDR1 reads SGHRS; CDR2 reads YFSETQ. V lost 5 bases to trimming and J lost 11 bases, with 19 bases between them. This CDR3 spans 13 amino acids. CDR3 nucleotide sequence: TGCGCCAGCAGGCGGGACTCCAATAATGGGGCTTTCTTT. Residues: CASRRDSNNGAFF.

This clonotype was seen at least ten times. The CDR3 sequence: CASGSPGYNEQFF. CDR3 nucleotide sequence: TGTGCCAGCGGGTCCCCGGGGTACAATGAGCAGTTCTTC. The chain is built from TRBV7-2 and TRBJ2-1; tentative D call: TRBD2 (5 bases). Trimming shortened V by 8 bases and J by 4 bases, and 12 bases separated the two germline ends. Germline CDR1 reads SGHTA; CDR2 reads FQGNSA. CDR3 length: 13 residues.